Each of the 22 T cell receptor beta chains below was sequenced from the same sample in a study of blood T cell repertoires in COVID-19. Profiling relied on immunoSEQ multiplex PCR, and the TCRdb table lists in-frame clones only, not all of them. The repertoire consists of 70,000 to 90,000 clones, with 88% occurring once and the leading ten covering approximately 30%. Source material: peripheral blood. The receptors shown here come from a man in his forties or fifties with acute or convalescent COVID-19.

This rearrangement joins TRBV19 to TRBJ2-3; the D gene is possibly TRBD1 (7 bases). In germline, CDR1 is LNHDA, CDR2 SQIVND (reference sequence). V shed 3 bases and J shed 4 bases, with 17 bases lying between them. The CDR3 length is 16 residues. CDR3 sequence: CASSIWRQGGSDTQYF. CDR3 sequence (DNA): TGTGCCAGTAGTATTTGGAGGCAGGGGGGTTCAGATACGCAGTATTTT.

This clone was counted a single time. The rearrangement links TRBV19 to TRBJ1-2; D might be TRBD1 (6 bases). CDR1 and CDR2 (germline): LNHDA, SQIVND (reference sequence). This CDR3 spans 14 amino acids. V was shortened by 3 bases and J by 6 bases, with 14 bases between the two germline ends. The CDR3 loop is CASSIVQGGHGYTF. The CDR3 region has the DNA TGTGCCAGTAGTATTGTACAGGGAGGGCATGGCTACACCTTC.

This chain connects TRBV18 to TRBJ1-5; D might be TRBD1 (5 bases). V lost 3 bases and J lost 4, with 16 bases in between. This CDR3 has 16 residues. Germline CDR1 is KGHSH and CDR2 is LQKENI. Here the CDR3 DNA reads TGTGCCAGCTCACCTAAGGGGCCCCTAGAAAATCAGCCCCAGCATTTT. As protein: CASSPKGPLENQPQHF.

The count of this clone is one. The rearrangement links TRBV2 to TRBJ1-5; the D is unclear. Trimming left V 6 bases short and J 5 bases short, with 14 bases between. CDR1 is SNHLY, CDR2 FYNNEI, per germline. The CDR3 totals 14 residues. CDR3 in amino acids: CASSLGRADQPQHF. The CDR3 DNA is TGTGCCAGCAGCCTAGGGAGGGCCGATCAGCCCCAGCATTTT.

This sequence joins TRBV5-1 and TRBJ2-1; the D is unclear. The V end lost 0 bases, the J end lost 8 bases, and 9 bases lay between the germline ends. The CDR3 length is 13 residues. CDR1 is SGHRS, CDR2 YFSETQ, per germline. The CDR3 DNA sequence: TGCGCCAGCAGCTTGGCGGTGGGCGATGAGCAGTTCTTC. Residues: CASSLAVGDEQFF.

A word on this clone: Additional DNA sequences in this sample encode the identical CDR3. The chain couples TRBV24-1 to TRBJ1-5; 8 bases align to TRBD1. V lost 4 bases and J lost 9; bases outside the gene matches: 7. Germline CDR1 reads KGHDR; CDR2 reads SFDVKD. The CDR3 runs to 14 residues. The CDR3 region is CATSDDTTGGPQHF. The CDR3 DNA reads TGTGCCACCAGTGACGACACTACAGGGGGGCCCCAGCATTTT.

The chain combines TRBV29-1 with TRBJ2-3; D possibly corresponds to TRBD2 (7 bases). Looked up from germline, CDR1 is SQVTM and CDR2 is ANQGSEA. Trimming removed 4 bases at V and 0 bases at J, with 14 bases between. The CDR3 loop spans 15 amino acids. The CDR3 bases are TGCAGCGTTGGGGGGGGGCTTGCTAGCACAGATACGCAGTATTTT. Translated, it gives CSVGGGLASTDTQYF.

This chain joins TRBV10-3 and TRBJ1-1; D perhaps matches TRBD1 (5 bases). Per the germline V gene, CDR1 is ENHRY and CDR2 is SYGVKD. The CDR3 consists of 12 residues. The V end lost 7 bases, the J end lost 6 bases, and 12 bases lay between the germline ends. The CDR3 coding sequence is TGTGCCATCAAAGACGGACAAGCTGAAGCTTTCTTT. Residues: CAIKDGQAEAFF.

Notes on this clone: This same CDR3 is encoded by further DNA sequences in the sample. V usage is TRBV11-3 and J usage is TRBJ2-7; TRBD2 is a possible D gene (6 bases). V lost 0 bases to trimming and J lost 2 bases, with 8 bases between them. CDR1 and CDR2 (germline): SGHNT, YENEEA. The CDR3 has 14 amino acids. The CDR3 coding sequence is TGTGCCAGCAGCTTAGACAGCGGGCCCTACGAGCAGTACTTC. Its protein product is CASSLDSGPYEQYF.

This chain uses TRBV5-1 with TRBJ2-3, with 7 bases lining up with TRBD1. Per the germline V gene, CDR1 is SGHRS and CDR2 is YFSETQ. There are 14 residues in the CDR3. J lost 2 bases, V lost 4 bases, and 4 bases had no gene match. The CDR3: CASSETGSTDTQYF. CDR3 nucleotides: TGCGCCAGCAGCGAGACAGGGTCCACAGATACGCAGTATTTT.

The genes are TRBV18 and TRBJ1-5; 7 bases align to TRBD1. The CDR3 is made up of 15 amino acids. Germline V gives CDR1 KGHSH, CDR2 LQKENI. V shed 4 bases, J shed 6 bases, and the junction held 9 bases outside the gene matches. CDR3 residues: CASSQDKTGVQPQHF. CDR3 nucleotides: TGTGCCAGCTCACAGGATAAAACAGGGGTTCAGCCCCAGCATTTT.

This clone has a handful of counts. This chain joins TRBV4-1 and TRBJ2-6; 10 bases are a match to TRBD1. Per the germline V gene, CDR1 is MGHRA and CDR2 is YSYEKL. Germline trimming cut 0 bases from V and 2 bases from J; bases unmatched to any gene: 4. CDR3 length equals 18 residues. The CDR3 reads CASSQEGQGIAGANVLTF. CDR3 in DNA: TGCGCCAGCAGCCAAGAGGGACAGGGGATCGCTGGGGCCAACGTCCTGACTTTC.

The chain has TRBV6-5 and TRBJ1-4; TRBD1 is a possible D gene (5 bases). V lost 6 bases and J lost 8, with 19 bases in between. CDR1 and CDR2 from the germline V gene are MNHEY and SVGAGI. This CDR3 is 15 amino acids long. The CDR3 reads CASRATGLVGEKLFF. In nucleotides, the CDR3 is TGTGCCAGCAGAGCAACAGGTCTGGTTGGGGAAAAACTGTTTTTT.

The table lists this clone with a few counts. The chain links TRBV25-1 to TRBJ2-3; possibly TRBD1 for D (5 bases). V was cut by 4 bases and J by 2 bases, with 10 bases left in between. Germline-derived CDR1 and CDR2 are MGHDK and SYGVNS. The CDR3 length is 14 residues. CDR3 region: CASSGQWDTDTQYF. The CDR3 nucleotides are TGTGCCAGCAGTGGACAGTGGGACACAGATACGCAGTATTTT.

This rearrangement joins TRBV27 to TRBJ1-1; 8 bases align to TRBD1. The CDR3 consists of 18 residues. Germline V gene data show CDR1 as MNHEY and CDR2 as SMNVEV (reference sequence). The junction had 14 bases not matched to a gene; V was cut back by 5 bases and J by 0 bases. CDR3 residues: CASSQTGVGFEVNTEAFF. The DNA for the CDR3 is TGTGCCAGCAGTCAGACAGGGGTTGGGTTCGAAGTGAACACTGAAGCTTTCTTT.

The rearrangement uses TRBV6-5 and TRBJ2-7; 8 bases map to TRBD2. CDR1 is MNHEY, CDR2 SVGAGI, per germline. With 6 bases clipped from V and 1 base from J, the junction kept 8 bases outside the gene matches. This CDR3 contains 15 residues. CDR3: CASRFSGDSSYEQYF. DNA of the CDR3: TGTGCCAGCAGGTTTAGCGGGGACTCTTCCTACGAGCAGTACTTC.

The chain combines TRBV19 with TRBJ2-1, with unresolved D. The CDR3 length is 14 residues. Trimming pared 5 bases from V and 7 bases from J, leaving 15 bases between. The V gene's germline CDR1 is LNHDA and CDR2 SQIVND (reference sequence). CDR3 in amino acids: CASSPATAWNEQFF. The DNA for the CDR3 is TGTGCCAGTAGTCCAGCGACCGCGTGGAATGAGCAGTTCTTC.

DNA for the CDR3: TGTGCCAGTGAGGGTTTCGGTGGAAACACCATATATTTT. It yields the protein CASEGFGGNTIYF. The chain employs TRBV12-3 or TRBV12-4 and TRBJ1-3, with D unclear. The CDR3 has 13 amino acids. The V end lost 9 bases, the J end lost 3 bases, and 12 bases lay between the germline ends.

In its sample, this clone was seen once. The chain links TRBV18 to TRBJ1-1, with D perhaps matching TRBD1 (5 bases). There are 13 residues in the CDR3. V was cut by 6 bases and J by 4 bases, with 12 bases left in between. Germline V gives CDR1 KGHSH, CDR2 LQKENI. The CDR3: CASSLREVTEAFF. CDR3 DNA: TGTGCCAGCTCTCTCAGGGAAGTCACTGAAGCTTTCTTT.

V is TRBV4-2 and J is TRBJ2-2, with 11 bases matching TRBD2. This CDR3 contains 16 residues. V shed 0 bases and J 6 bases; nucleotides not matched to a gene: 3. The germline V gene encodes CDR1 LGHNA and CDR2 YNFKEQ. The CDR3 DNA reads TGTGCCAGCAGCCAAGATAGCGGGGGGGCGGCCGGGGAGCTGTTTTTT. This sequence encodes CASSQDSGGAAGELFF.

The chain recombines TRBV25-1 with TRBJ1-1; 8 bases are shared with TRBD1. The CDR3 length is 17 residues. CDR1 and CDR2 from the germline V gene are MGHDK and SYGVNS. V shed 4 bases, J shed 0 bases, and the junction held 10 bases outside the gene matches. CDR3 DNA: TGTGCCAGCAGTGGATTCCCGGAGACAGGGGTGAACACTGAAGCTTTCTTT. It codes for CASSGFPETGVNTEAFF.

The V gene is TRBV30, the J gene TRBJ2-1, with D tentatively TRBD1 (5 bases). V shed 3 bases and J shed 5 bases, with 17 bases lying between them. CDR1 and CDR2 (germline): GTSNPN, SVGIG (reference sequence). The CDR3 sequence is 15 residues long. The CDR3 coding sequence is TGTGCCTGGAGCTTAGGCAGGGTCAATCACAATGAGCAGTTCTTC. This sequence encodes CAWSLGRVNHNEQFF. Looking up the rest from reference TRBV30 and TRBJ2-1 gives the full variable domain: SQTIHQWPATLVQPVGSPLSLECTVEGTSNPNLYWYRQAAGRGLQLLFYSVGIGQISSEVPQNLSASRPQDRQFILSSKKLLLSDSGFYLCAWSLGRVNHNEQFFGPGTRLTVL.